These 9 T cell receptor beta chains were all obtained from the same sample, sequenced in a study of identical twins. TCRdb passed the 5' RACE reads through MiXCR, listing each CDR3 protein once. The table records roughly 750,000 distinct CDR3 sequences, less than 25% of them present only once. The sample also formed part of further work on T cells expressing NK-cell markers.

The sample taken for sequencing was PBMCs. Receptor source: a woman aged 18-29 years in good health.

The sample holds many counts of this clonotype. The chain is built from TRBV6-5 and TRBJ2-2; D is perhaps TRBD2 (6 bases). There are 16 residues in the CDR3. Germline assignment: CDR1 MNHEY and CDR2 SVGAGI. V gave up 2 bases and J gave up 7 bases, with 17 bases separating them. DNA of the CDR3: TGTGCCAGCAGTTACGGCCGAGGAGGGCAGGGCGGGGAGCTGTTTTTT. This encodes CASSYGRGGQGGELFF.

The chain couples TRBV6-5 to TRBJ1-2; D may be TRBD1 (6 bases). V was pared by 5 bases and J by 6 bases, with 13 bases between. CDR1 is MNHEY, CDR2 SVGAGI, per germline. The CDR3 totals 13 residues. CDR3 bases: TGTGCCAGCAGTCTACAGGGAGATGATGGCTACACCTTC. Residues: CASSLQGDDGYTF.

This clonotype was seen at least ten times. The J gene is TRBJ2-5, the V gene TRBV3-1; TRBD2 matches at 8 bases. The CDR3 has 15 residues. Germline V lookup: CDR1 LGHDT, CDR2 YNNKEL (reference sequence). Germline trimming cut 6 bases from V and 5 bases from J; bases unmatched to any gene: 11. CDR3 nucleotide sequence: TGTGCCAGCAGGCCCAGCGGGGGAGGGATCGAGACCCAGTACTTC. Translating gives CASRPSGGGIETQYF.

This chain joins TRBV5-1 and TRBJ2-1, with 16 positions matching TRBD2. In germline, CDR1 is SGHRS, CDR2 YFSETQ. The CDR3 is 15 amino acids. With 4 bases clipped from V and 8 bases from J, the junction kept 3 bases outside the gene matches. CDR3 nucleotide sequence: TGCGCCAGCAGCAGAGGGACTAGCGGGAGGGATGAGCAGTTCTTC. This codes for CASSRGTSGRDEQFF.

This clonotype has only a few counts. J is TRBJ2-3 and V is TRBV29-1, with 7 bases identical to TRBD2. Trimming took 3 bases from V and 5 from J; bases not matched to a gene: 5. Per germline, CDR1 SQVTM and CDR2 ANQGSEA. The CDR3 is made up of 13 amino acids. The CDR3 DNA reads TGCAGCGTTGATAGCGGGTCGGGAGATACGCAGTATTTT. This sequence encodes CSVDSGSGDTQYF.

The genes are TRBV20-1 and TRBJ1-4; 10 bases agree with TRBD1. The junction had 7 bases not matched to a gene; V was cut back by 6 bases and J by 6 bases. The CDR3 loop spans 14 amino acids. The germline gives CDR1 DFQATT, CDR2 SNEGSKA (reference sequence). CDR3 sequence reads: CSAHQGQGYEKLFF. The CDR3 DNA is TGCAGTGCCCATCAGGGACAGGGGTATGAAAAACTGTTTTTT.

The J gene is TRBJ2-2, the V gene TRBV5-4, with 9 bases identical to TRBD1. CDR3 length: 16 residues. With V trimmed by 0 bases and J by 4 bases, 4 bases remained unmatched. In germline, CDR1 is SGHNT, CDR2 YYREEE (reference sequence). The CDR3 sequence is CASSLGGTGITGELFF. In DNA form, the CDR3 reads TGTGCCAGCAGCTTGGGGGGGACAGGGATCACCGGGGAGCTGTTTTTT.

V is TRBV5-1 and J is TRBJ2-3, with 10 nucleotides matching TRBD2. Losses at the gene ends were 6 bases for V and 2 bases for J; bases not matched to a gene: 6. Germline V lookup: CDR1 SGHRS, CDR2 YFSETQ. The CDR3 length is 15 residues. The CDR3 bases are TGCGCCAGCACCACTAGCGGGGCGACCACAGATACGCAGTATTTT. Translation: CASTTSGATTDTQYF.

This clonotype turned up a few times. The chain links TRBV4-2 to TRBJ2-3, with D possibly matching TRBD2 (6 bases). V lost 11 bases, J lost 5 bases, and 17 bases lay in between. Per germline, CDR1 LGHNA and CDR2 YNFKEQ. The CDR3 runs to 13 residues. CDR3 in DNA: TGTGCCGTTGGACGCGGGGTAGGAGATACGCAGTATTTT. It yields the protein CAVGRGVGDTQYF.